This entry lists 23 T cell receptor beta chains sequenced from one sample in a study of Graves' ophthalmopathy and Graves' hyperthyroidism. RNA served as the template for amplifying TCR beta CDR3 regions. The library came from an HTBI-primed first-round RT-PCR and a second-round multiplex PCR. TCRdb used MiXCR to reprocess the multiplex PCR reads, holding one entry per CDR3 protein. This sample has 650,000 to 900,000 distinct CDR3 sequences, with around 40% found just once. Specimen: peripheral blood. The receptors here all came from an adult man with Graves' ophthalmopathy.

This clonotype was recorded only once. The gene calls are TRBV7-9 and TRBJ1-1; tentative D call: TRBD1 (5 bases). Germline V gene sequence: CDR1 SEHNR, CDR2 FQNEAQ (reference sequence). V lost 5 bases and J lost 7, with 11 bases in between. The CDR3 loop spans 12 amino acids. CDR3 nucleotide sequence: TGTGCCAGCAGCCAAGCAGGGAGTGAAGCTTTCTTT. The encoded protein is CASSQAGSEAFF.

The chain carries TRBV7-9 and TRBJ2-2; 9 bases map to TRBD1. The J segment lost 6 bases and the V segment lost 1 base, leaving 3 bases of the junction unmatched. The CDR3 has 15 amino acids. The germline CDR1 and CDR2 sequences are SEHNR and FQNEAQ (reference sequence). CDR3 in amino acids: CASSLGQGGPGELFF. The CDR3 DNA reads TGTGCCAGCAGCTTAGGACAGGGGGGACCCGGGGAGCTGTTTTTT.

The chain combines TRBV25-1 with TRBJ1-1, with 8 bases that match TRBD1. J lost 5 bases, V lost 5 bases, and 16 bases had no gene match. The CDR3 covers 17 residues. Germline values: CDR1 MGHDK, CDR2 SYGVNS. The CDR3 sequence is CASSLRLGDRSNTEAFF. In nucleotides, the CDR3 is TGTGCCAGCAGTTTACGTTTGGGGGACAGGTCGAATACTGAAGCTTTCTTT.

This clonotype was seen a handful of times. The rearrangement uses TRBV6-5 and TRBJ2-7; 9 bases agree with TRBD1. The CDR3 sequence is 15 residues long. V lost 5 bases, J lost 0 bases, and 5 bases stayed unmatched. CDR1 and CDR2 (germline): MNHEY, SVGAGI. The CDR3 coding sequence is TGTGCCAGCAGTGACCCGGGACAGGGCTCCTACGAGCAGTACTTC. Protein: CASSDPGQGSYEQYF.

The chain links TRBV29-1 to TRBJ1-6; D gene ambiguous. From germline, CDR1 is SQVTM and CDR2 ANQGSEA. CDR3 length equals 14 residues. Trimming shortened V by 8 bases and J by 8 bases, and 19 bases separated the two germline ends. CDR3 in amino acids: CSIGGGSRDSPLHF. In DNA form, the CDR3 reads TGCAGCATTGGTGGAGGGTCTAGGGATTCACCCCTCCACTTT. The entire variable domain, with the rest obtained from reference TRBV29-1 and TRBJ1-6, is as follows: SAVISQKPSRDICQRGTSLTIQCQVDSQVTMMFWYRQQPGQSLTLIATANQGSEATYESGFVIDKFPISRPNLTFSTLTVSNMSPEDSSIYLCSIGGGSRDSPLHFGNGTRLTVT.

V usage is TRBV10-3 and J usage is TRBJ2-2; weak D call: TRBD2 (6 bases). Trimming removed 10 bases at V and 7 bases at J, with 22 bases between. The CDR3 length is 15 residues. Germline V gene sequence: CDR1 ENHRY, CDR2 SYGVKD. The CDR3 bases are TGTGCCAGTAAAGCTAGCGCACGGCGAGGCGGGGAGCTGTTTTTT. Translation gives CASKASARRGGELFF.

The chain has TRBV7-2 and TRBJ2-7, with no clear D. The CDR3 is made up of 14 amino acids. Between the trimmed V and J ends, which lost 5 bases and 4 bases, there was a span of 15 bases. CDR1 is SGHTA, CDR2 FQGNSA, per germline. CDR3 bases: TGTGCCAGCAGCCTCCGACTCGATGGGTACGAGCAGTACTTC. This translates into CASSLRLDGYEQYF.

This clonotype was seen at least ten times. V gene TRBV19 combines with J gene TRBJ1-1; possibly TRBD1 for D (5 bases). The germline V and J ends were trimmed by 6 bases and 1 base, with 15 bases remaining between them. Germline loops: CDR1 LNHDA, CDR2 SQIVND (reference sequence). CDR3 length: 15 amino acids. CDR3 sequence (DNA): TGTGCCAGTAGGACCCCGGGACGGCAGAACACTGAAGCTTTCTTT. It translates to CASRTPGRQNTEAFF.

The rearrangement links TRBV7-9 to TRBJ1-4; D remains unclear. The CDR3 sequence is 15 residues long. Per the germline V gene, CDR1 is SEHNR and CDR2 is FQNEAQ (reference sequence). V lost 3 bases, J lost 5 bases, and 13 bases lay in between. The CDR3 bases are TGTGCCAGCAGCTTGGTTTCTTTGGCGAATGAAAAACTGTTTTTT. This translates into CASSLVSLANEKLFF.

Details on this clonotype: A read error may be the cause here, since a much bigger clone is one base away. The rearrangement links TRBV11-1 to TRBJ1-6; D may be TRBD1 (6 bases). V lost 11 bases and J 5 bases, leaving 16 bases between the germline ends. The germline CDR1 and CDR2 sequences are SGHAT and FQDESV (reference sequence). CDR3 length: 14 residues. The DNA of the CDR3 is TGTGCCGGCCTATCGGACAGCAATAATTCACCCCTCCACTTT. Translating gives CAGLSDSNNSPLHF.

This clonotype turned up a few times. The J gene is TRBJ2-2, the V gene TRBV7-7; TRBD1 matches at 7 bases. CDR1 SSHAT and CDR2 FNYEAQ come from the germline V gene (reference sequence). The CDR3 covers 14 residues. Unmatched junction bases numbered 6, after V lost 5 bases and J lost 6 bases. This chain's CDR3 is CASSPVRGPGELFF. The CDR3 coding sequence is TGTGCCAGCAGCCCTGTGAGGGGGCCCGGGGAGCTGTTTTTT.

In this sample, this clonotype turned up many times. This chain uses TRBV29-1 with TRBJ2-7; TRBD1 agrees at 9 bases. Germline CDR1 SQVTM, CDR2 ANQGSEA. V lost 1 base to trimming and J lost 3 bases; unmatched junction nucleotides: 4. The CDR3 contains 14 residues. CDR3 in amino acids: CSVEAGQGVYEQYF. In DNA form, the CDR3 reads TGCAGCGTTGAAGCGGGACAGGGAGTCTACGAGCAGTACTTC.

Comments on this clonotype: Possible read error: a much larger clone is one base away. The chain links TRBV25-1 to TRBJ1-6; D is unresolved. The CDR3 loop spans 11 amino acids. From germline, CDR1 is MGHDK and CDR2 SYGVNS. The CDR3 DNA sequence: TGTGCCAGCAGTTATAATTCACCCCCCCACTTT. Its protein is CASSYNSPPHF. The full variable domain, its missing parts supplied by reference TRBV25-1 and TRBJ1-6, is EADIYQTPRYLVIGTGKKITLECSQTMGHDKMYWYQQDPGMELHLIHYSYGVNSTEKGDLSSESTVSRIRTEHFPLTLESARPSHTSQYLCASSYNSPPHFGNGTRLTVT.

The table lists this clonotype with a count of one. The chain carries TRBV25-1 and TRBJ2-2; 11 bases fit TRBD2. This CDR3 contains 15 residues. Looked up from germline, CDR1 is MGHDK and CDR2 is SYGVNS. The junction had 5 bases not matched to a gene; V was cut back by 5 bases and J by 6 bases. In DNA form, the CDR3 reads TGTGCCAGCAGTTTGGGACTAGCGGTCTCCGGGGAGCTGTTTTTT. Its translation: CASSLGLAVSGELFF.

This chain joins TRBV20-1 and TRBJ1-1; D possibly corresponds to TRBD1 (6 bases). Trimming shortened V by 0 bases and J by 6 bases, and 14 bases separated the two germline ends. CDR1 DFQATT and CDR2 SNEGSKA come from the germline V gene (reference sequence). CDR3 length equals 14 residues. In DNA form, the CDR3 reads TGCAGTGCTAGAGATGGAGGGGGTGTAGCTGAAGCTTTCTTT. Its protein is CSARDGGGVAEAFF.

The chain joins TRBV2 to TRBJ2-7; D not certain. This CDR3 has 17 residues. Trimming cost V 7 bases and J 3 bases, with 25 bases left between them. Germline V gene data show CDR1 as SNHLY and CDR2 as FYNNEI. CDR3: CASKALGRDGSLYEQYF. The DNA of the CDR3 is TGTGCCAGCAAAGCCTTAGGTCGAGACGGCAGCCTCTACGAGCAGTACTTC.

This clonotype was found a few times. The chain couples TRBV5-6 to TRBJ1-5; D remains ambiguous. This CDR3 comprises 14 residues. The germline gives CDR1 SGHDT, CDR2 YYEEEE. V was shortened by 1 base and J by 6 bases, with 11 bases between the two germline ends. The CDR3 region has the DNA TGTGCCAGCAGCTTGAAAGGGAAGGGTCAGCCCCAGCATTTT. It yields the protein CASSLKGKGQPQHF. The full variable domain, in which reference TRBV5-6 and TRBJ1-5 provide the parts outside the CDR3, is DAGVTQSPTHLIKTRGQQVTLRCSPKSGHDTVSWYQQALGQGPQFIFQYYEEEERQRGNFPDRFSGHQFPNYSSELNVNALLLGDSALYLCASSLKGKGQPQHFGDGTRLSIL.

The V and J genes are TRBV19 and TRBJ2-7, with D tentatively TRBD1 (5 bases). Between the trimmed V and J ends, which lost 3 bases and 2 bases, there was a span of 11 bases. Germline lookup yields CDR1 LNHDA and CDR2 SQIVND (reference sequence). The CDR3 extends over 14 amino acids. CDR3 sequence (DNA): TGTGCCAGTAGTATGGGTGGGGCCGCCTACGAGCAGTACTTC. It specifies CASSMGGAAYEQYF.

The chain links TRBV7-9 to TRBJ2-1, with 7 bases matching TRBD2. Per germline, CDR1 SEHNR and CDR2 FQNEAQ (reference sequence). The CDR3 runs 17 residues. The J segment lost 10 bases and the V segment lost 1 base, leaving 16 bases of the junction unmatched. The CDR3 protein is CASSLEGGSSPGLEQFF. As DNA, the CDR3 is TGTGCCAGCAGCTTAGAAGGCGGGAGCTCCCCGGGGTTGGAGCAGTTCTTC.

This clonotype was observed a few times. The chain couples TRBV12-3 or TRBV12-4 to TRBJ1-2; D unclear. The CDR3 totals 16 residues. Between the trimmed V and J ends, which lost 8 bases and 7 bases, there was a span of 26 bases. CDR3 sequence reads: CASQPRRGGRLRGYTF. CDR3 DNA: TGTGCCAGCCAACCCCGCCGGGGAGGTCGCCTTCGTGGCTACACCTTC.

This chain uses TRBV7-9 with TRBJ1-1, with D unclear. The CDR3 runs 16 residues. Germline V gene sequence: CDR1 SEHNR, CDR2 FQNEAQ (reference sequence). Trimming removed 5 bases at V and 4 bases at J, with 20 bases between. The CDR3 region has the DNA TGTGCCAGCAGCCAAGATCATGGCCTAAGAGGCACTGAAGCTTTCTTT. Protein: CASSQDHGLRGTEAFF. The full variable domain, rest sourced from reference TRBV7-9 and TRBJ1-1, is DTGVSQNPRHKITKRGQNVTFRCDPISEHNRLYWYRQTLGQGPEFLTYFQNEAQLEKSRLLSDRFSAERPKGSFSTLEIQRTEQGDSAMYLCASSQDHGLRGTEAFFGQGTRLTVV.

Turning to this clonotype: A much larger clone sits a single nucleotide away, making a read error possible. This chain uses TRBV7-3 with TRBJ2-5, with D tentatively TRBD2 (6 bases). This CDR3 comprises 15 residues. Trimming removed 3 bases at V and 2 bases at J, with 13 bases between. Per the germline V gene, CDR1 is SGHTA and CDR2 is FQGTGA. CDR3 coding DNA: TGTGCCAGCAGCTTGTCGGGACTCCAACAAGAGACCCAGTACTTC. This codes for CASSLSGLQQETQYF.

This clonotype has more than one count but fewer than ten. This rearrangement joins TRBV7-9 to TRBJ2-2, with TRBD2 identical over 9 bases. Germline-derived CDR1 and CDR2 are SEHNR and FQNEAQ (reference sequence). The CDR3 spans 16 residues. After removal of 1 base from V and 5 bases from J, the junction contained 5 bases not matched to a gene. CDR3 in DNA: TGTGCCAGCAGCTTAGGTACAGCGGGAGGAACCGGGGAGCTGTTTTTT. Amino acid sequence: CASSLGTAGGTGELFF.